The rows below give T cell receptor beta chains drawn from one sample of a study of cytomegalovirus exposure and HLA in healthy donors. Only in-frame clones appear in the TCRdb table, and some are missing; sequencing was by immunoSEQ multiplex PCR. The top ten hold approximately 1.3% of the sample, which has over 50,000 clones, more than 70% seen once. Sequences were obtained from PBMCs. The source of these receptors is a young man in good health and CMV-seronegative. Each CDR3 is given with its conserved first and last residue. Each record gives: clone size, D gene, V gene, J gene, CDR3 protein, CDR3 DNA. The D gene is left open where the match is weak. Clone size is stated in some rows and not others, as once, few, many or a class when expanded.

few	-	TRBV19	TRBJ2-7	CASSIGLAPPYEQYF	TGTGCCAGTAGTATTGGGCTAGCCCCTCCCTACGAGCAGTACTTC
once	-	TRBV11-1	TRBJ1-2	CASSLQDRSYGYTF	TGTGCCAGCAGCTTACAGGACAGAAGCTATGGCTACACCTTC
few	-	TRBV29-1	TRBJ1-1	CSVGGMNTEAFF	TGCAGCGTTGGGGGCATGAACACTGAAGCTTTCTTT
-	-	TRBV10-3	TRBJ2-3	CAISYRETTDTQYF	TGTGCCATCAGTTACAGGGAGACCACAGATACGCAGTATTTT
-	-	TRBV15	TRBJ2-7	CATSRAAERDF	TGTGCCACCAGCAGAGCGGCCGAGAGGGACTTC
-	-	TRBV2	TRBJ1-4	CASSLIGESEKLFF	TGTGCCAGCAGTCTAATAGGGGAAAGTGAAAAACTGTTTTTT
few	-	TRBV6-5	TRBJ1-2	CASSRTDFYGYTF	TGTGCCAGCAGTAGGACAGACTTCTATGGCTACACCTTC
-	-	TRBV11-3	TRBJ1-5	CASSPVGSYSNQPQHF	TGTGCCAGCAGCCCCGTCGGGAGTTATAGCAATCAGCCCCAGCATTTT
-	-	TRBV27	TRBJ2-1	CASSLSRGKGNEQFF	TGTGCCAGCAGTTTATCGAGGGGGAAGGGCAATGAGCAGTTCTTC
-	TRBD1	TRBV5-8	TRBJ1-5	CASSHRVGQGGQPQHF	TGTGCCAGCAGCCACAGGGTAGGACAGGGAGGTCAGCCCCAGCATTTT
-	TRBD1	TRBV5-6	TRBJ2-1	CASSLLDRGSYNEQFF	TGTGCCAGCAGCTTGCTCGACAGGGGGAGCTACAATGAGCAGTTCTTC
-	-	TRBV25-1	TRBJ2-5	CASSERRQETQYF	TGTGCCAGCAGTGAAAGGAGGCAAGAGACCCAGTACTTC
-	-	TRBV6-5	TRBJ1-2	CASSLWGNDNYGYTF	TGTGCCAGCAGCCTATGGGGCAACGATAACTATGGCTACACCTTC
-	-	TRBV4-2	TRBJ2-1	CASSQVGGTSSYNEQFF	TGTGCCAGCAGCCAAGTGGGGGGTACCAGCTCCTACAATGAGCAGTTCTTC
-	-	TRBV7-9	TRBJ1-2	CASSLDQGLRGYTF	TGTGCCAGCAGCTTAGATCAGGGTCTCCGTGGCTACACCTTC
-	-	TRBV7-9	TRBJ2-7	CASSLVGHEQYF	TGTGCCAGCAGCTTAGTGGGCCACGAGCAGTACTTC
-	-	TRBV30	TRBJ1-4	CAWGRGGGEKLFF	TGTGCCTGGGGTCGGGGGGGCGGTGAAAAACTGTTTTTT
-	-	TRBV7-9	TRBJ1-1	CASSSSLLRENTEAFF	TGTGCCAGCAGCAGCTCACTCCTCAGGGAGAACACTGAAGCTTTCTTT
-	-	TRBV6-5	TRBJ2-7	CASSYSARVAYEQYF	TGTGCCAGCAGTTACTCAGCGAGGGTGGCCTACGAGCAGTACTTC
-	-	TRBV6-1	TRBJ2-7	CASSETGDPTYEQYF	TGTGCCAGCAGTGAGACGGGGGACCCAACCTACGAGCAGTACTTC
few	-	TRBV30	TRBJ1-1	CAWKALRGAEAFF	TGTGCCTGGAAGGCCCTGAGAGGCGCTGAAGCTTTCTTT
-	TRBD1	TRBV7-9	TRBJ1-2	CASSLGDRGISAYGYTF	TGTGCCAGCAGCTTGGGGGACAGGGGAATAAGTGCCTATGGCTACACCTTC
medium-sized	TRBD2	TRBV6-4	TRBJ2-2	CASSDRGDTGELFF	TGTGCCAGCAGTGACCGGGGGGACACCGGGGAGCTGTTTTTT
-	TRBD1	TRBV19	TRBJ1-3	CASTSTGSSGNTIYF	TGTGCCAGTACCTCGACAGGGAGCTCTGGAAACACCATATATTTT
-	-	TRBV5-1	TRBJ2-5	CASSLAGETQYF	TGCGCCAGCAGCTTGGCCGGAGAGACCCAGTACTTC
-	TRBD2	TRBV7-2	TRBJ2-7	CASSLAGGGFSYEQYF	TGTGCCAGCAGCTTAGCGGGCGGGGGGTTCTCCTACGAGCAGTACTTC
-	-	TRBV11-3	TRBJ1-3	CASSNRLGRNTIYF	TGTGCCAGCAGCAACCGCCTAGGCCGGAACACCATATATTTT
few	-	TRBV11-3	TRBJ1-1	CASSLTGNTEAFF	TGTGCCAGCAGCTTGACAGGGAACACTGAAGCTTTCTTT
-	TRBD2	TRBV18	TRBJ2-5	CASSLIRDYETQYF	TGTGCCAGCTCACTGATACGGGACTACGAGACCCAGTACTTC
few	-	TRBV4-1	TRBJ1-1	CASSQVGGSSEAFF	TGCGCCAGCAGCCAAGTTGGAGGGAGCTCTGAAGCTTTCTTT
-	-	TRBV29-1	TRBJ1-4	CSAPAGVTEKLFF	TGCAGCGCCCCGGCAGGGGTTACCGAAAAACTGTTTTTT
-	TRBD1	TRBV19	TRBJ1-2	CASTSDRDGGYTF	TGTGCCAGTACTTCCGACAGGGATGGAGGCTACACCTTC
-	-	TRBV7-3	TRBJ2-7	CASSPGTVYEQYF	TGTGCCAGCAGCCCCGGCACAGTCTACGAGCAGTACTTC
-	-	TRBV4-2	TRBJ2-5	CASSRTRSITETQYF	TGTGCCAGCAGCCGCACGAGGTCAATCACGGAGACCCAGTACTTC
large	TRBD1	TRBV10-2	TRBJ1-6	CASSETGTANSPLHF	TGCGCCAGCAGCGAAACAGGGACAGCAAATTCACCCCTCCACTTT
once	TRBD1	TRBV7-2	TRBJ1-3	CASSSRQGSGNTIYF	TGTGCCAGCAGCTCCCGACAGGGATCTGGAAACACCATATATTTT
-	TRBD2	TRBV4-2	TRBJ2-1	CASSQDLAGESVQFF	TGTGCCAGCAGCCAAGATCTTGCGGGGGAAAGCGTGCAGTTCTTC
-	TRBD1	TRBV5-6	TRBJ1-1	CASSFRDSRVGTEAFF	TGTGCCAGCAGCTTCCGGGACAGCAGGGTGGGCACTGAAGCTTTCTTT
once	-	TRBV6-5	TRBJ2-3	CASSPEGLTDTQYF	TGTGCCAGCAGTCCCGAGGGCCTCACAGATACGCAGTATTTT
-	TRBD1	TRBV11-2	TRBJ1-2	CASSLEQGLDGYTF	TGTGCCAGCAGCTTAGAACAGGGGCTTGACGGCTACACCTTC
-	-	TRBV7-2	TRBJ1-1	CASSSGLLNTEAFF	TGTGCCAGCAGCTCGGGACTGTTGAACACTGAAGCTTTCTTT